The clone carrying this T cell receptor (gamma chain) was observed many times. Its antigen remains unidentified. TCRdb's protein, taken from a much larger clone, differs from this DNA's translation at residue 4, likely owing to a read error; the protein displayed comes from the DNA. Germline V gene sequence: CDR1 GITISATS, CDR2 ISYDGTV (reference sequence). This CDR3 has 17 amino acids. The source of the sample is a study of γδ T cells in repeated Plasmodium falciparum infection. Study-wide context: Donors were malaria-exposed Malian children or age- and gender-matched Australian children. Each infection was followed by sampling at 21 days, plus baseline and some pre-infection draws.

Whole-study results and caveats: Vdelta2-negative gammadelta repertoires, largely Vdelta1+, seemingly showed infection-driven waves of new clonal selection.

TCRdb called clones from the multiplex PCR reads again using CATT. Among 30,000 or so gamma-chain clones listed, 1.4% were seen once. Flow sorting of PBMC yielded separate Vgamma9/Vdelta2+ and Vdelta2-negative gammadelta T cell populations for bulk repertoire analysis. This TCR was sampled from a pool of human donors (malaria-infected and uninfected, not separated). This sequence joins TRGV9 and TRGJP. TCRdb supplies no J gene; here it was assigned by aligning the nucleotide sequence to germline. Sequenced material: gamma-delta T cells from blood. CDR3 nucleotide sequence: TGTGCCTTGCGGGAGGTGGTAATGGAGTTGGGCAAAAAAATCAAGGTATTT. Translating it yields CALREVVMELGKKIKVF.